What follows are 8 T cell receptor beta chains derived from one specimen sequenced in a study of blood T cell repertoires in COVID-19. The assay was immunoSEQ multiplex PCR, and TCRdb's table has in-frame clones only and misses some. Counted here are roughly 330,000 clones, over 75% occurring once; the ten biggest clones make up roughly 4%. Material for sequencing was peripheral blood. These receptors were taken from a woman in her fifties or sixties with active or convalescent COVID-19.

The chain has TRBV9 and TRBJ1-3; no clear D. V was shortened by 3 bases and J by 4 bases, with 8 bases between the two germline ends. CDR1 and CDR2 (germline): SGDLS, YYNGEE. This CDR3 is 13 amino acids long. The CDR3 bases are TGTGCCAGCAGCGAACCAGGAGGAAACACCATATATTTT. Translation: CASSEPGGNTIYF. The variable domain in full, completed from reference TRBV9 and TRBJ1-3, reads DSGVTQTPKHLITATGQRVTLRCSPRSGDLSVYWYQQSLDQGLQFLIQYYNGEERAKGNILERFSAQQFPDLHSELNLSSLELGDSALYFCASSEPGGNTIYFGEGSWLTVV.

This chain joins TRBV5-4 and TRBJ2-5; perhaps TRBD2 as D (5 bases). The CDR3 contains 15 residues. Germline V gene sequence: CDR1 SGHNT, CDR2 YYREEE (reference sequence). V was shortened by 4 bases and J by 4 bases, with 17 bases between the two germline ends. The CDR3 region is CASSPRERATETQYF. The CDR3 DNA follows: TGTGCCAGCAGCCCGAGAGAGAGGGCAACAGAGACCCAGTACTTC.

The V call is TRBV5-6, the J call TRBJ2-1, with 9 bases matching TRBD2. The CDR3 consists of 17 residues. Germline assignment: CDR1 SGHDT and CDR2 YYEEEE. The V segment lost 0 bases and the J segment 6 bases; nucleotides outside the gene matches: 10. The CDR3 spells CASSLGEIAGVINEQFF. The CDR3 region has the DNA TGTGCCAGCAGCTTGGGAGAGATAGCGGGGGTAATCAATGAGCAGTTCTTC.

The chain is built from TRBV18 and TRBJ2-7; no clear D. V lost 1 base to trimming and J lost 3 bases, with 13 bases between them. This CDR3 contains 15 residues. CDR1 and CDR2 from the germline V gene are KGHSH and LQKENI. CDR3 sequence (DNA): TGTGCCAGCTCACCACTAGGCGGAGCGAGCTACGAGCAGTACTTC. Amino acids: CASSPLGGASYEQYF.

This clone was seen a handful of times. For the CDR3, the DNA is TGTGCCAGCTCACCTACAGGGGTAACACAGCCCCAGCATTTT. It codes for CASSPTGVTQPQHF. The rearrangement joins TRBV18 to TRBJ1-5, with 7 bases lining up with TRBD1. The CDR3 extends over 14 amino acids. Germline V gene lookup returns CDR1 KGHSH and CDR2 LQKENI. J was trimmed by 7 bases and V by 3 bases; bases with no gene match: 6.

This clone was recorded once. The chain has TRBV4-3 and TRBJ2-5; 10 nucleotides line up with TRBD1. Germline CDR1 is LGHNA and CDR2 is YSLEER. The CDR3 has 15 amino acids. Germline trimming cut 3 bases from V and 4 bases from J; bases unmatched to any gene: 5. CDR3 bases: TGCGCCAGCAGCCACGAAGGGGACAGGGGAGAGACCCAGTACTTC. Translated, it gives CASSHEGDRGETQYF.

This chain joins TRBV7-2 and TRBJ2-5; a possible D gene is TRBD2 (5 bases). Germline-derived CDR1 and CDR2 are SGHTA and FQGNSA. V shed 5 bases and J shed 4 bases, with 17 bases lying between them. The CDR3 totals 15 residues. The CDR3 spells CASSPGLAGGETQYF. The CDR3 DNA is TGTGCCAGCAGCCCCGGACTGGCTGGCGGAGAGACCCAGTACTTC.

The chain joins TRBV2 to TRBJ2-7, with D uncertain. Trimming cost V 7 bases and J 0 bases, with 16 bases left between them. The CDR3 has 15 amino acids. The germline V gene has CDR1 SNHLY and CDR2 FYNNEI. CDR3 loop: CASNSNSQSSYEQYF. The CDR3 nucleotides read TGTGCCAGCAATTCTAACAGCCAGAGCTCCTACGAGCAGTACTTC.